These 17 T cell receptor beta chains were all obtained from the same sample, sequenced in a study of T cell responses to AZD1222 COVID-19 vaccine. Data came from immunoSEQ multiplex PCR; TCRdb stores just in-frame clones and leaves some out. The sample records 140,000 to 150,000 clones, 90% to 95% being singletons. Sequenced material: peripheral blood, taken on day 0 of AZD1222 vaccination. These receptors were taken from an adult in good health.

The CDR3 loop reads CASSLRQRGDTGELFF. CDR3 nucleotide sequence: TGTGCCAGCAGCTTACGCCAGCGGGGGGACACCGGGGAGCTGTTTTTT. This chain connects TRBV7-9 to TRBJ2-2; 9 positions agree with TRBD2. Germline V gene data show CDR1 as SEHNR and CDR2 as FQNEAQ (reference sequence). There are 16 residues in the CDR3. The V and J ends lost 2 bases and 3 bases, in that order; junction bases with no gene match: 4.

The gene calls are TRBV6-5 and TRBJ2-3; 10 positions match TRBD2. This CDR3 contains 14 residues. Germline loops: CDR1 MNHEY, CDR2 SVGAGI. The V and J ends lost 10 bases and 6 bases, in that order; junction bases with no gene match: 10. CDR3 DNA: TGTGCCACCGGAGAGCGGGGGGGCGCGGATACGCAGTATTTT. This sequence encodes CATGERGGADTQYF.

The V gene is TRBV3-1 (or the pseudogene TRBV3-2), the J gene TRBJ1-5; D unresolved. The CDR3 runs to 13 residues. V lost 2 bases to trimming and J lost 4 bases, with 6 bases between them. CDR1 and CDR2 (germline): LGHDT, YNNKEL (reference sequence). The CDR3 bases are TGTGCCAGCAGCCAAACAAGAAATCAGCCCCAGCATTTT. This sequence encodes CASSQTRNQPQHF.

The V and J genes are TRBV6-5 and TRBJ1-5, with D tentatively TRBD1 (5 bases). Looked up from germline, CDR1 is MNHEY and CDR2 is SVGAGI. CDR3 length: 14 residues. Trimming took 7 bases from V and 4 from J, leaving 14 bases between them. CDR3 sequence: CASTRASANQPQHF. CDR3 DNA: TGTGCCAGCACCAGGGCCAGCGCAAATCAGCCCCAGCATTTT.

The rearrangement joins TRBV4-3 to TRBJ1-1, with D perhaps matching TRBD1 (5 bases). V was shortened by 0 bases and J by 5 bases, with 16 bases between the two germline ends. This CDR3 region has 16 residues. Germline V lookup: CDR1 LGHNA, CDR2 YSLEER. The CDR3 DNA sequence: TGCGCCAGCAGCCAAGATCGGGGCAGATCGGGTACTGAAGCTTTCTTT. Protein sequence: CASSQDRGRSGTEAFF.

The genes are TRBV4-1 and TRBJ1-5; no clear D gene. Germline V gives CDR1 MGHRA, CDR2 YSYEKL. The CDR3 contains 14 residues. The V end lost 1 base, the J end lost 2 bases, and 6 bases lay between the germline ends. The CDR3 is CASSQVVGNQPQHF. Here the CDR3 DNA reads TGCGCCAGCAGCCAAGTGGTGGGCAATCAGCCCCAGCATTTT.

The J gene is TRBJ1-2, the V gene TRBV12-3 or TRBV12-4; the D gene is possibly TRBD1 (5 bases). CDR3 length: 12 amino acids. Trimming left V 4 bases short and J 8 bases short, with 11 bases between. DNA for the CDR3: TGTGCCAGCAGTTCACGGGGGGAGGGCTACACCTTC. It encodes CASSSRGEGYTF.

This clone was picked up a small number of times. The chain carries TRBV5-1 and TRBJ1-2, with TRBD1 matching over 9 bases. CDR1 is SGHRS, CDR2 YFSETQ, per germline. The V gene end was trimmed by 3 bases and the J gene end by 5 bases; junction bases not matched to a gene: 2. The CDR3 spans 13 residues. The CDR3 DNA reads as TGCGCCAGCAGCTCGACAGGGGGATATGGCTACACCTTC. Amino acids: CASSSTGGYGYTF.

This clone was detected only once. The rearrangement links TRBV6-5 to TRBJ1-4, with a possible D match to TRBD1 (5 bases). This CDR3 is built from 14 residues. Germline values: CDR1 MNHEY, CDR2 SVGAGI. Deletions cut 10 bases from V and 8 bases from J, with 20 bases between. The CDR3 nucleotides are TGTGCCACTTCACCCGGGACTCTCGGGGAAAAACTGTTTTTT. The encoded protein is CATSPGTLGEKLFF.

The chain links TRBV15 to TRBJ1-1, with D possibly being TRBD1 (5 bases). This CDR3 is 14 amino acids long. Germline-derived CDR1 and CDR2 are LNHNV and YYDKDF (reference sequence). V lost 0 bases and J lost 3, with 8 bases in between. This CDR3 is CATSRDRVDTEAFF. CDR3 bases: TGTGCCACCAGCAGAGACAGGGTCGACACTGAAGCTTTCTTT.

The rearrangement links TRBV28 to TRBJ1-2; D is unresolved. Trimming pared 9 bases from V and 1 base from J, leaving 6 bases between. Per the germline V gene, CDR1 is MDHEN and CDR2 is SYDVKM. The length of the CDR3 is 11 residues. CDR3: CASYNNYGYTF. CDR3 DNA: TGTGCCAGTTATAATAACTATGGCTACACCTTC.

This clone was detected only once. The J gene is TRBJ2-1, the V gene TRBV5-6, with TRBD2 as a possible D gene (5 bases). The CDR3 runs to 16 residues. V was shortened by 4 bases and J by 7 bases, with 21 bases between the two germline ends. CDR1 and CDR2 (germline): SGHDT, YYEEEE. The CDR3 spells CASSTVWAQWENEQFF. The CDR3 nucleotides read TGTGCCAGCAGCACTGTGTGGGCCCAGTGGGAGAATGAGCAGTTCTTC.

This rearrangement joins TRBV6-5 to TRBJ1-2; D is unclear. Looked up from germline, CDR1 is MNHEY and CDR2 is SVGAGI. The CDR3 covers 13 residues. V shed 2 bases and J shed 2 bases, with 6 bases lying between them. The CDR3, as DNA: TGTGCCAGCAGTTACCTCGAGAACTATGGCTACACCTTC. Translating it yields CASSYLENYGYTF.

CDR3 in amino acids: CAWTGQGISPLHF. CDR3 DNA: TGTGCCTGGACCGGACAGGGGATCTCACCCCTCCACTTT. The chain joins TRBV30 to TRBJ1-6, with 9 bases aligning to TRBD1. Germline values: CDR1 GTSNPN, CDR2 SVGIG (reference sequence). J was trimmed by 10 bases and V by 4 bases; bases with no gene match: 5. The CDR3 has 13 amino acids.

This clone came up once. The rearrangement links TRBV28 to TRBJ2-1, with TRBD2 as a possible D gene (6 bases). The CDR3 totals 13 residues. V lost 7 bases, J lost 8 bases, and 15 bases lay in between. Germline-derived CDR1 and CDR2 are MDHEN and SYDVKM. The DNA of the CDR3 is TGTGCCAGCACGGGGGTAGGTATGCATGAGCAGTTCTTC. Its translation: CASTGVGMHEQFF. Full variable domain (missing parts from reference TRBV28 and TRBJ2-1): DVKVTQSSRYLVKRTGEKVFLECVQDMDHENMFWYRQDPGLGLRLIYFSYDVKMKEKGDIPEGYSVSREKKERFSLILESASTNQTSMYLCASTGVGMHEQFFGPGTRLTVL.

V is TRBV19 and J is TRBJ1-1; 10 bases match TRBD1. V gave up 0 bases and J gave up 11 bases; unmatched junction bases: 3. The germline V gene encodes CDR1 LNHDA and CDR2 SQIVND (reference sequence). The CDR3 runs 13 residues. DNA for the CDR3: TGTGCCAGTAGTATAGACTGGGGACAGGGGGCTTTCTTT. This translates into CASSIDWGQGAFF.

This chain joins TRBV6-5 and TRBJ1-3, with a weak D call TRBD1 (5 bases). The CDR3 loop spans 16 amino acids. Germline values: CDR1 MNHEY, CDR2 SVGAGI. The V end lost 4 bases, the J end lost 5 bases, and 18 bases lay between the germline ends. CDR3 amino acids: CASSSPGQGTRNTIYF. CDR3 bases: TGTGCCAGCAGTTCCCCAGGTCAGGGAACTCGAAACACCATATATTTT.